Below are 15 T cell receptor beta chains sequenced from a single sample in a study of blood T cell repertoires in COVID-19. TCRdb's copy holds only in-frame clones and misses some; the assay was immunoSEQ multiplex PCR. The sample has about 190,000 clones, approximately 80% seen once. Sequencing used peripheral blood. The receptors were gathered from a man aged 60-69 years with acute or convalescent COVID-19.

There are many counts of this clone. The V gene is TRBV12-3 or TRBV12-4, the J gene TRBJ1-1; TRBD1 might be the D (5 bases). This CDR3 is 13 amino acids long. Trimming removed 0 bases from V and 6 bases from J, with 8 bases in between. The CDR3 nucleotides read TGTGCCAGCAGTTTAGCCGGGGGGGCTGAAGCTTTCTTT. It is translated as CASSLAGGAEAFF.

V usage is TRBV10-2 and J usage is TRBJ1-1; TRBD1 might be the D (5 bases). CDR1 is WSHSY and CDR2 is SAAADI in the germline V gene. Trimming took off 5 bases at V and 4 bases at J, with 11 bases between the two ends. CDR3 length: 13 amino acids. The DNA of the CDR3 is TGCGCCAGCAGTTCCGGGGGGTCCACTGAAGCTTTCTTT. It codes for CASSSGGSTEAFF.

V gene TRBV29-1 combines with J gene TRBJ1-1; D remains ambiguous. The CDR3 spans 13 residues. CDR1 is SQVTM, CDR2 ANQGSEA, per germline. V lost 5 bases, J lost 0 bases, and 10 bases lay in between. The DNA of the CDR3 is TGCAGCGTTTTAGGGAGCATGAACACTGAAGCTTTCTTT. It encodes CSVLGSMNTEAFF.

CDR3 coding DNA: TGTGCCACCAAAACGGGACAGGGGTCCTACAATGAGCAGTTCTTC. It is translated as CATKTGQGSYNEQFF. This chain joins TRBV15 and TRBJ2-1; TRBD1 agrees at 10 bases. Per the germline V gene, CDR1 is LNHNV and CDR2 is YYDKDF (reference sequence). The CDR3 sequence is 15 residues long. Trimming took 7 bases from V and 1 from J; bases not matched to a gene: 4.

V and J are TRBV19 and TRBJ1-2; D gene uncertain. The CDR3 has 13 amino acids. Trimming left V 5 bases short and J 0 bases short, with 7 bases between. In germline, CDR1 is LNHDA, CDR2 SQIVND (reference sequence). For the CDR3, the DNA is TGTGCCAGTAGTTTCTATTCTAACTATGGCTACACCTTC. This gives the protein CASSFYSNYGYTF.

This chain uses TRBV28 with TRBJ2-3, with a weak D call TRBD2 (6 bases). Trimming left V 2 bases short and J 2 bases short, with 17 bases between. CDR1 MDHEN and CDR2 SYDVKM come from the germline V gene. This CDR3 contains 17 residues. The DNA for the CDR3 is TGTGCCAGCAGTTTACTGGGGGGTCAGATTGCCACAGATACGCAGTATTTT. Translation gives CASSLLGGQIATDTQYF.

The chain carries TRBV5-6 and TRBJ1-6; 7 bases map to TRBD1. Trimming cost V 1 base and J 8 bases; bases outside gene matches: 9. The V gene's germline CDR1 is SGHDT and CDR2 YYEEEE. The CDR3 is 16 amino acids. This CDR3 is CASSLSIWQGDSPLHF. In DNA form, the CDR3 reads TGTGCCAGCAGCTTGTCTATCTGGCAGGGGGATTCACCCCTCCACTTT.

The chain uses TRBV6-1 and TRBJ2-1, with TRBD1 matching 9 bases. The CDR3 consists of 17 residues. Germline-derived CDR1 and CDR2 are MNHNS and SASEGT. V lost 2 bases to trimming and J lost 7 bases; unmatched junction nucleotides: 12. The CDR3 region is CASSERDSGTGWNEQFF. CDR3 DNA: TGTGCCAGCAGTGAACGAGATTCTGGGACAGGGTGGAATGAGCAGTTCTTC.

This clone has only a few counts. The chain employs TRBV9 and TRBJ2-1; TRBD2 aligns across 13 bases. Trimming cost V 4 bases and J 4 bases; bases outside gene matches: 5. The CDR3 extends over 16 amino acids. CDR1 SGDLS and CDR2 YYNGEE come from the germline V gene. CDR3 sequence reads: CASSPRLAGGYNEQFF. CDR3 DNA sequence: TGTGCCAGCAGCCCGAGACTAGCGGGGGGATACAATGAGCAGTTCTTC.

The rearrangement uses TRBV7-3 and TRBJ2-3; 10 nucleotides match TRBD2. CDR1 is SGHTA and CDR2 is FQGTGA in the germline V gene. CDR3 length: 15 amino acids. J was trimmed by 2 bases and V by 5 bases; bases with no gene match: 4. The CDR3 is CASSQLAGYTDTQYF. The CDR3 nucleotides are TGTGCCAGCAGCCAACTAGCGGGATACACAGATACGCAGTATTTT.

The genes are TRBV2 and TRBJ2-7; D possibly corresponds to TRBD1 (7 bases). This CDR3 is built from 14 residues. V lost 6 bases to trimming and J lost 1 base, with 13 bases between them. The germline gives CDR1 SNHLY, CDR2 FYNNEI. CDR3 in amino acids: CASSGDSGSYEQYF. The CDR3 nucleotides are TGTGCCAGCAGCGGGGACAGCGGGTCCTACGAGCAGTACTTC.

This clone came up once. This chain connects TRBV30 to TRBJ2-6; perhaps TRBD2 as D (5 bases). From germline, CDR1 is GTSNPN and CDR2 SVGIG (reference sequence). The CDR3 length is 16 residues. V lost 2 bases and J lost 0, with 11 bases in between. The chain's CDR3 is CAWSMTGLSGANVLTF. DNA for the CDR3: TGTGCCTGGAGTATGACCGGACTCTCTGGGGCCAACGTCCTGACTTTC.

V usage is TRBV12-3 or TRBV12-4 and J usage is TRBJ1-5; D not resolved. V gave up 8 bases and J gave up 2 bases, with 10 bases separating them. The CDR3 runs to 13 residues. CDR3 nucleotide sequence: TGTGCCAGCCTCGGTGGTGGCAATCAGCCCCAGCATTTT. Residues: CASLGGGNQPQHF.

The chain combines TRBV4-2 with TRBJ2-3; TRBD2 agrees at 8 bases. V was clipped by 1 base and J by 2 bases; unmatched bases: 5. Looked up from germline, CDR1 is LGHNA and CDR2 is YNFKEQ. The CDR3 totals 16 residues. This chain's CDR3 is CASSQGGGGFTDTQYF. Written as DNA, the CDR3 is TGTGCCAGCAGCCAAGGGGGCGGGGGGTTCACAGATACGCAGTATTTT.

The J gene is TRBJ1-3, the V gene TRBV10-3; D might be TRBD1 (5 bases). The ends were cut back, 10 bases at V and 7 bases at J, with 17 bases in the middle. CDR3 length: 13 residues. CDR1 and CDR2 (germline): ENHRY, SYGVKD. The CDR3 DNA sequence: TGTGCCACTTATAGTGTAAGGGGCAACACCATATATTTT. Amino acids: CATYSVRGNTIYF.